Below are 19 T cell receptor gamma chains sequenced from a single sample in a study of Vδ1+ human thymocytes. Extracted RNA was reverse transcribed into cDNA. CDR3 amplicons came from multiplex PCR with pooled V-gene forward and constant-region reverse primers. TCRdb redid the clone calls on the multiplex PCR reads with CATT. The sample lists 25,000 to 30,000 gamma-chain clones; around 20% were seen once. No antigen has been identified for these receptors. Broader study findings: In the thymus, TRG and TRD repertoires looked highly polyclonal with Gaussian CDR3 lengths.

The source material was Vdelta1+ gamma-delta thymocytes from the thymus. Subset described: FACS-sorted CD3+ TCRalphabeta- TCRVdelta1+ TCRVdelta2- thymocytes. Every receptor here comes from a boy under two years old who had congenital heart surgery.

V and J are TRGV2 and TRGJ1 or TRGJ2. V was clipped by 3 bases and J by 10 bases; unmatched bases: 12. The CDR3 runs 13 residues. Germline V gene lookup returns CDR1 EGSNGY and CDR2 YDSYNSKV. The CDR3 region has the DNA TGTGCCACCTGGGACAGGCCGTCATCCAAGAAACTCTTT. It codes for CATWDRPSSKKLF.

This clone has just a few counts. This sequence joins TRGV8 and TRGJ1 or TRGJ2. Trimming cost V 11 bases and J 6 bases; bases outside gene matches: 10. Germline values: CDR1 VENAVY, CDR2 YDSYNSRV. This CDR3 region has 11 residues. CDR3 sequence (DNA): TGTGCCATATGGATTATTTATAAGAAACTCTTT. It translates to CAIWIIYKKLF.

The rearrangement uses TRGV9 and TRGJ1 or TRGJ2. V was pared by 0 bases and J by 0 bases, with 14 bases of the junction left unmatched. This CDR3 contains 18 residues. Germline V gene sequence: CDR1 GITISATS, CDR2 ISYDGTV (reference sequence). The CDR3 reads CALWEVTGGALNYYKKLF. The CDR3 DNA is TGTGCCTTGTGGGAGGTGACCGGGGGCGCTCTGAATTATTATAAGAAACTCTTT.

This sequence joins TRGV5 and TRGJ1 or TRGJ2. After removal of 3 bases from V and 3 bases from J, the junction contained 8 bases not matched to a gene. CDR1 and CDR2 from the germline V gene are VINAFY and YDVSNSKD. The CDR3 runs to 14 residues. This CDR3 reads CATWDPSGYYKKLF. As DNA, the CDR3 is TGTGCCACCTGGGACCCGTCAGGTTATTATAAGAAACTCTTT.

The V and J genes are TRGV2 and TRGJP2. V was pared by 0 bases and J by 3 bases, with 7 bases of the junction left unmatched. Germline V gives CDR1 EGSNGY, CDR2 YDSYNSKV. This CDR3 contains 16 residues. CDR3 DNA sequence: TGTGCCACCTGGGACGGGCAGGGGGGTAGTGATTGGATCAAGACGTTT. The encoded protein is CATWDGQGGSDWIKTF.

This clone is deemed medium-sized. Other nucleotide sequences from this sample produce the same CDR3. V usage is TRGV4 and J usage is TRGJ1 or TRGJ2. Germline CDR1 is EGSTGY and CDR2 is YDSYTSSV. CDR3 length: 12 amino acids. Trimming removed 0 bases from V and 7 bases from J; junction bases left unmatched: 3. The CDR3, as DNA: TGTGCCACCTGGGATGGGCGGTATAAGAAACTCTTT. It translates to CATWDGRYKKLF.

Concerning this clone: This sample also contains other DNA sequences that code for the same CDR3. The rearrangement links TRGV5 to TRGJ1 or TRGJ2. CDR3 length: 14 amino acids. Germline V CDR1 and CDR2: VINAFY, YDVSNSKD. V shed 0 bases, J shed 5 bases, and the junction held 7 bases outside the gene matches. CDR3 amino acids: CATWDRPGDYKKLF. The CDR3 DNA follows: TGTGCCACCTGGGACAGGCCCGGGGATTATAAGAAACTCTTT.

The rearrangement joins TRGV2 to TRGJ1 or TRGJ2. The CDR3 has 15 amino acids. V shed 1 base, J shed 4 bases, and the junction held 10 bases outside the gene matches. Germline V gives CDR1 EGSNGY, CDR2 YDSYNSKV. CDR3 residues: CATWDGPGGYYKKLF. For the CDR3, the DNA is TGTGCCACCTGGGACGGACCGGGGGGATATTATAAGAAACTCTTT.

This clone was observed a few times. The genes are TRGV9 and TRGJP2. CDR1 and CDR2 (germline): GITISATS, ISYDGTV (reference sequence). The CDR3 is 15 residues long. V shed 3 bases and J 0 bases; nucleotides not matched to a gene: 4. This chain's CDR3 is CALWEPHSSDWIKTF. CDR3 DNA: TGTGCCTTGTGGGAGCCTCATAGTAGTGATTGGATCAAGACGTTT.

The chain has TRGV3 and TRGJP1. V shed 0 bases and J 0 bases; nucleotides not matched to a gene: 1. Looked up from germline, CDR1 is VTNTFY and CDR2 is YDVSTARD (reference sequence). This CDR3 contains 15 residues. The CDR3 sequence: CATWDRYTTGWFKIF. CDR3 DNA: TGTGCCACCTGGGACAGGTATACCACTGGTTGGTTCAAGATATTT.

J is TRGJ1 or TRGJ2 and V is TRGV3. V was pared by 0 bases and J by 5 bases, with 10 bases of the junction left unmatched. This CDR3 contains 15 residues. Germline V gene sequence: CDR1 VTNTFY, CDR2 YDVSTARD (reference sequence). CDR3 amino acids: CATWDRPDLDYKKLF. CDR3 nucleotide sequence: TGTGCCACCTGGGACAGGCCAGACCTTGATTATAAGAAACTCTTT.

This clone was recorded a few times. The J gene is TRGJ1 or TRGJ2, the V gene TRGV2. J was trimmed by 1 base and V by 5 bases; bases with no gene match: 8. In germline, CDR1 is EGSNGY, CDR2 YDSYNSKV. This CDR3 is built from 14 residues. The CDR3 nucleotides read TGTGCCACCTGGGCCTTCGTAAATTATTATAAGAAACTCTTT. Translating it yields CATWAFVNYYKKLF.

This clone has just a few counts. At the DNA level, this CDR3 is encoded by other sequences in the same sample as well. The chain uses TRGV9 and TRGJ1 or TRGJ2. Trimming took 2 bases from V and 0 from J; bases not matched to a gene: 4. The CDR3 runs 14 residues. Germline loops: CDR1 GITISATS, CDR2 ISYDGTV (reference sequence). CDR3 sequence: CALWEASNYYKKLF. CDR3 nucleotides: TGTGCCTTGTGGGAGGCTTCGAATTATTATAAGAAACTCTTT.

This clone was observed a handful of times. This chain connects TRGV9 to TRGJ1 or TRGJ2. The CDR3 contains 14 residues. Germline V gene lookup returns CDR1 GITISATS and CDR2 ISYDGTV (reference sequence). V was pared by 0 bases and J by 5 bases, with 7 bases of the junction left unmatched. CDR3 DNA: TGTGCCTTGTGGGAGGTGTATTGGGATTATAAGAAACTCTTT. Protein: CALWEVYWDYKKLF.

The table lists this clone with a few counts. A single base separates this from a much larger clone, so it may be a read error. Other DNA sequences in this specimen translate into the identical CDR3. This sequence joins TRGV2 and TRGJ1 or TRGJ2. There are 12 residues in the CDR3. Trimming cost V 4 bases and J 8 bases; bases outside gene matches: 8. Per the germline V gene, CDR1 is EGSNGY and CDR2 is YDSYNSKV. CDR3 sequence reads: CATWDGPDKKLF. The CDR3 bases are TGTGCCACCTGGGATGGGCCTGATAAGAAACTCTTT.

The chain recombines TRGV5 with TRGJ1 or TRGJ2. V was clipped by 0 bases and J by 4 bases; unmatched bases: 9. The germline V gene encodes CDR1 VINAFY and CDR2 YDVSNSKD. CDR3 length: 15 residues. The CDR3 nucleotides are TGTGCCACCTGGGACAGGCGGCGAAGGTATTATAAGAAACTCTTT. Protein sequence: CATWDRRRRYYKKLF.

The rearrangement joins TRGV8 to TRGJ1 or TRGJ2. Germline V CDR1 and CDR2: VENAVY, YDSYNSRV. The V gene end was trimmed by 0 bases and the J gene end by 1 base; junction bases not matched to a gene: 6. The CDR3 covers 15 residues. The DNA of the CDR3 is TGTGCCACCTGGGATAGGCGGGAAAATTATTATAAGAAACTCTTT. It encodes CATWDRRENYYKKLF.

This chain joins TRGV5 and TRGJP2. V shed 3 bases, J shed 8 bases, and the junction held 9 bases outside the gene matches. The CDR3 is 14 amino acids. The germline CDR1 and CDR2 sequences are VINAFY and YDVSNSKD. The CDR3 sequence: CATWDDSGDWIKTF. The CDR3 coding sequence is TGTGCCACCTGGGACGACAGTGGGGATTGGATCAAGACGTTT.

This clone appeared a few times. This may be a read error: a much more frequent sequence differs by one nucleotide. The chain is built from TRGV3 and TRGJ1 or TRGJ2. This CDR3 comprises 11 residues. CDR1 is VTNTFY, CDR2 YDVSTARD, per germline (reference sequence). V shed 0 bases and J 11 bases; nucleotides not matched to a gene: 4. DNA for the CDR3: TGTGCCACCTGGGACAGGCATCAGAAACTCTTT. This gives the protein CATWDRHQKLF.